These T cell receptor beta chains were read from a single sample in a study of siplizumab effects on memory and regulatory T cells. This table comes from immunoSEQ multiplex PCR, and its TCRdb copy is limited to in-frame clones, with some not included. The sample records roughly 60,000 clones, 90% to 98% being singletons. Sequencing was carried out using naive CD8+ T cells sorted from blood. Receptors were obtained from a human donor in good health. Each CDR3 is given with its conserved first and last residue. The D gene is left open where the match is weak. Clone size is shown for a subset of rows, as once, few, many or a class of expanded clone.

J	V	D	length	size	CDR3	DNA
TRBJ2-3	TRBV9	-	15	once	CASSSGGIHTDTQYF	TGTGCCAGCAGTTCGGGGGGCATTCACACAGATACGCAGTATTTT
TRBJ2-7	TRBV12-5	-	13	-	CASGLRPSYEQYF	TGTGCTAGTGGTTTGCGACCTTCCTACGAGCAGTACTTC
TRBJ1-5	TRBV5-8	-	16	-	CASSFPGTGNNQPQHF	TGTGCCAGCAGCTTTCCCGGGACCGGGAACAATCAGCCCCAGCATTTT
TRBJ2-1	TRBV5-1	TRBD1	15	-	CASSLRQGVYNEQFF	TGCGCCAGCAGCTTGAGGCAGGGGGTTTACAATGAGCAGTTCTTC
TRBJ2-3	TRBV11-2	TRBD2	15	-	CASSLELAGTDTQYF	TGTGCCAGCAGCTTAGAATTAGCGGGGACAGATACGCAGTATTTT
TRBJ1-1	TRBV10-3	-	13	-	CAIRQGLNTEAFF	TGTGCCATCAGACAAGGCCTGAACACTGAAGCTTTCTTT
TRBJ2-5	TRBV7-8	-	12	-	CASSPPWETQYF	TGTGCCAGCAGCCCCCCGTGGGAGACCCAGTACTTC
TRBJ2-1	TRBV10-2	TRBD2	15	-	CASTYSGGATDEQFF	TGCGCCAGCACATATAGCGGGGGGGCGACTGATGAGCAGTTCTTC
TRBJ1-2	TRBV28	-	15	once	CASQSWEAASYGYTF	TGTGCCAGCCAATCGTGGGAAGCGGCTAGCTATGGCTACACCTTC
TRBJ2-7	TRBV2	-	11	-	CASSREYEQYF	TGTGCCAGCAGTCGTGAGTACGAGCAGTACTTC
TRBJ1-1	TRBV20-1	-	11	-	CSAPVGTEAFF	TGCAGTGCCCCTGTGGGCACTGAAGCTTTCTTT
TRBJ2-5	TRBV5-4	TRBD1	15	-	CASSLATGGEETQYF	TGTGCCAGCAGCTTGGCGACAGGGGGGGAGGAGACCCAGTACTTC
TRBJ2-7	TRBV7-9	TRBD1	14	once	CASSGRQGAYEQYF	TGTGCCAGCAGCGGTCGACAGGGGGCCTACGAGCAGTACTTC
TRBJ2-2	TRBV4-3	-	15	-	CASSQDLLVAGELFF	TGCGCCAGCAGCCAAGATCTACTAGTTGCCGGGGAGCTGTTTTTT
TRBJ2-2	TRBV5-8	-	12	-	CASSPGTGELFF	TGTGCCAGCAGCCCCGGGACCGGGGAGCTGTTTTTT
TRBJ2-7	TRBV2	TRBD2	13	-	CASMASGSYEQYF	TGTGCCAGCATGGCTAGCGGATCCTACGAGCAGTACTTC
TRBJ2-7	TRBV5-1	-	13	-	CASSQEGVYEQYF	TGCGCCAGCAGCCAGGAGGGCGTCTACGAGCAGTACTTC
TRBJ2-7	TRBV5-4	-	14	-	CASSPGSGLDEQYF	TGTGCCAGCAGCCCTGGGTCCGGGCTAGACGAGCAGTACTTC
TRBJ1-1	TRBV11-3	TRBD1	13	-	CASSPGTGTEAFF	TGTGCCAGCAGCCCCGGGACAGGAACTGAAGCTTTCTTT
TRBJ1-1	TRBV4-3	TRBD1	14	-	CASSQTGTNTEAFF	TGCGCCAGCAGCCAGACAGGGACGAACACTGAAGCTTTCTTT
TRBJ1-1	TRBV11-2	-	14	-	CASSLFKGDTEAFF	TGTGCCAGCAGCTTATTCAAAGGGGACACTGAAGCTTTCTTT
TRBJ2-5	TRBV18	-	15	-	CASSPLGVSGETQYF	TGTGCCAGCTCACCGCTGGGGGTGTCCGGGGAGACCCAGTACTTC
TRBJ2-2	TRBV7-8	-	14	-	CASSLVSNTGELFF	TGTGCCAGCAGCTTAGTTAGCAACACCGGGGAGCTGTTTTTT
TRBJ2-5	TRBV9	TRBD1	17	-	CASSFSRDRGSMETQYF	TGTGCCAGCAGCTTCAGCCGGGACAGGGGTTCGATGGAGACCCAGTACTTC
TRBJ1-1	TRBV28	-	13	-	CASSFTRSTEAFF	TGTGCCAGCAGTTTCACTAGGAGCACTGAAGCTTTCTTT
TRBJ1-2	TRBV9	-	13	-	CASEVVSGDGYTF	TGTGCCAGCGAGGTTGTATCCGGTGATGGCTACACCTTC
TRBJ2-5	TRBV5-4	-	15	-	CASSLLWAFQETQYF	TGTGCCAGCAGCTTGCTATGGGCGTTCCAAGAGACCCAGTACTTC
TRBJ2-1	TRBV2	-	16	-	CASSHYYEASYNEQFF	TGTGCCAGCAGTCATTACTACGAAGCGTCCTACAATGAGCAGTTCTTC
TRBJ2-7	TRBV11-2	-	14	-	CASSLGGARYEQYF	TGTGCCAGCAGCTTGGGGGGGGCTAGGTACGAGCAGTACTTC
TRBJ1-5	TRBV7-3	-	15	-	CASIMGSRECQPQHF	TGTGCCAGCATCATGGGCAGTAGGGAGTGCCAGCCCCAGCATTTT
TRBJ2-3	TRBV29-1	-	18	-	CSAPSRDTLLPGTDTQYF	TGCAGCGCTCCAAGCCGGGACACCTTACTACCAGGCACAGATACGCAGTATTTT
TRBJ2-7	TRBV27	TRBD1	14	-	CASSPTGSGYEQYF	TGTGCCAGCAGCCCGACAGGGTCCGGCTACGAGCAGTACTTC
TRBJ1-4	TRBV7-4	-	13	-	CASSLRSREKLFF	TGTGCCAGCAGTTTAAGGAGTAGGGAAAAACTGTTTTTT
TRBJ2-7	TRBV27	-	12	-	CASTGRGPEQYF	TGTGCCAGCACCGGGCGGGGTCCCGAGCAGTACTTC
TRBJ2-7	TRBV30	-	13	-	CAWSPGRPYEQYF	TGTGCCTGGAGTCCCGGCAGACCCTACGAGCAGTACTTC
TRBJ1-1	TRBV19	-	15	-	CASSSVQGKATEAFF	TGTGCCAGTAGTTCGGTACAGGGCAAAGCCACTGAAGCTTTCTTT